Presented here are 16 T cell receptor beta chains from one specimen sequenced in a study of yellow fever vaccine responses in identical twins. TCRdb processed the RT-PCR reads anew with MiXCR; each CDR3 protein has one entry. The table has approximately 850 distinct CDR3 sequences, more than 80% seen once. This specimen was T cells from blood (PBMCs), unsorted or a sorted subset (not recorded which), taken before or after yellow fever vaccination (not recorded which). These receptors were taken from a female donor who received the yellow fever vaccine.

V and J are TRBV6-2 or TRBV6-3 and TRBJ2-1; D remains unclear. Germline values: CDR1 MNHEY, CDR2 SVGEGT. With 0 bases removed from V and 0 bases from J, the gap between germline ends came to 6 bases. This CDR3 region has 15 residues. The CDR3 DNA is TGTGCCAGCAGTTACTCTACGAGCTCCTACAATGAGCAGTTCTTC. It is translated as CASSYSTSSYNEQFF.

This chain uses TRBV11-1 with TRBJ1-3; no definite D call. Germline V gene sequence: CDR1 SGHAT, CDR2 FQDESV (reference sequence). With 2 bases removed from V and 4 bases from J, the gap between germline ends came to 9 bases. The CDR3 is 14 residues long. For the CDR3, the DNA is TGTGCCAGCAGCTTACTACGGATCGGAAACACCATATATTTT. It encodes CASSLLRIGNTIYF.

CDR3 sequence (DNA): TGTGCCAGCAACCGGGCCTCTAATGAAAAACTGTTTTTT. It translates to CASNRASNEKLFF. V usage is TRBV28 and J usage is TRBJ1-4, with unresolved D. V was pared by 7 bases and J by 3 bases, with 9 bases between. The CDR3 spans 13 residues. CDR1 is MDHEN, CDR2 SYDVKM, per germline.

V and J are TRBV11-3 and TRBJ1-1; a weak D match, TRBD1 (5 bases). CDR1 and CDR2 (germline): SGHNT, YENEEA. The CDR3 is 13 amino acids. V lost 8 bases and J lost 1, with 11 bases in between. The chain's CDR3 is CASSGLWNTEAFF. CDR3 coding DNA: TGTGCCAGCTCGGGGCTTTGGAACACTGAAGCTTTCTTT.

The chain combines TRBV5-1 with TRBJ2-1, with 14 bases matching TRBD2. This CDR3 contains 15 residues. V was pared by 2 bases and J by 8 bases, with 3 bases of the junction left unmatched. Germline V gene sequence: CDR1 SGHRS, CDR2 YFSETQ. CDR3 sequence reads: CASSFRLAGGDEQFF. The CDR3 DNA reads TGCGCCAGCAGCTTTCGACTAGCGGGAGGGGATGAGCAGTTCTTC.

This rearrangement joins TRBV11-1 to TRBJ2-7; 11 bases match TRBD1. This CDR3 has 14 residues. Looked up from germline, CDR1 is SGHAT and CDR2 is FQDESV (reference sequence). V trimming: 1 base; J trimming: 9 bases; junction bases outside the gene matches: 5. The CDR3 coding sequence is TGTGCCAGCAGCTTAGGCGGGACAGGGGGTTCGCAGTACGTC. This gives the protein CASSLGGTGGSQYV.

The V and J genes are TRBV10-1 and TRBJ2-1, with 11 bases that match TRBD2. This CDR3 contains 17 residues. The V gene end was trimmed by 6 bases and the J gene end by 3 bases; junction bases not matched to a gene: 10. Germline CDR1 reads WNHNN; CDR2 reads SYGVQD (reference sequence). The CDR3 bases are TGCGCCAGCAGCCAAAGGGCACTAGCGGGGGACTACAATGAGCAGTTCTTC. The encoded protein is CASSQRALAGDYNEQFF.

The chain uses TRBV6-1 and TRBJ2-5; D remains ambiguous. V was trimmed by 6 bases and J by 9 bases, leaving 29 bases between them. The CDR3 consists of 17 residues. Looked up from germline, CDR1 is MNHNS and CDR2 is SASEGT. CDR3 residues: CASSPDTWSSRHEAQYF. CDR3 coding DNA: TGTGCCAGCAGCCCCGATACTTGGTCCTCTAGGCATGAGGCCCAGTACTTC.

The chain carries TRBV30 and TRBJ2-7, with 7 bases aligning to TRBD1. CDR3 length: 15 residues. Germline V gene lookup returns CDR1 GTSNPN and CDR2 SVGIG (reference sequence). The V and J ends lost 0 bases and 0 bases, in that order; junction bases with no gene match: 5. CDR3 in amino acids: CAWSVPPGGSYEQYF. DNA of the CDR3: TGTGCCTGGAGTGTACCTCCAGGGGGCTCCTACGAGCAGTACTTC. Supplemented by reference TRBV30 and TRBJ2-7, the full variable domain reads SQTIHQWPATLVQPVGSPLSLECTVEGTSNPNLYWYRQAAGRGLQLLFYSVGIGQISSEVPQNLSASRPQDRQFILSSKKLLLSDSGFYLCAWSVPPGGSYEQYFGPGTRLTVT.

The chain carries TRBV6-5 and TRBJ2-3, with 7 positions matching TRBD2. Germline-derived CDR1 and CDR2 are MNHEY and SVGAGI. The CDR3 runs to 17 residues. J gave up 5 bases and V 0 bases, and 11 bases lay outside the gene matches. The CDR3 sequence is CASSYSKSSGGRDTQYF. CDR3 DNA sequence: TGTGCCAGCAGTTACTCGAAGTCTAGCGGAGGACGAGATACGCAGTATTTT.

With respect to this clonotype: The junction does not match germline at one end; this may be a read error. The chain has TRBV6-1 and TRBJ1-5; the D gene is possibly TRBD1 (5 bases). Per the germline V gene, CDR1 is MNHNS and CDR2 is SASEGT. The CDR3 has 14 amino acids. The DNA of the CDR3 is TGTGCCAGCAGTCAAGCCTTGGGGGATCAGCCCCAGCATTTT. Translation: CASSQALGDQPQHF.

The CDR3 spells CASSLQGQGIQPQHF. The CDR3 nucleotides are TGTGCCAGCAGCTTACAGGGACAGGGGATTCAGCCCCAGCATTTT. The V and J genes are TRBV11-2 and TRBJ1-5; 10 bases map to TRBD1. The CDR3 sequence is 15 residues long. V dropped 2 bases and J dropped 6; count of bases not matched to a gene: 4. Germline CDR1 is SGHAT and CDR2 is FQNNGV.

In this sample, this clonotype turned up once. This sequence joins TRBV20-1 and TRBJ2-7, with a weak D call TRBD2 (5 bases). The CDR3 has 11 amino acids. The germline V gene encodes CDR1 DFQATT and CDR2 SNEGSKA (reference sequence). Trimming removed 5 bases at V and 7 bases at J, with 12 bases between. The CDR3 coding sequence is TGCAGTGCTGCGGGCCCCGTGGAGCAGTACTTC. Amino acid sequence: CSAAGPVEQYF.

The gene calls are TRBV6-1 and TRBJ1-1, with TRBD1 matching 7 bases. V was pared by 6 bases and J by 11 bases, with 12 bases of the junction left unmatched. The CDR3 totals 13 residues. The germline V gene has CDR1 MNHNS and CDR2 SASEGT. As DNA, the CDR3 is TGTGCCAGCAGCTCAGGGGGGGGCCCGGGGGCTTTCTTT. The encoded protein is CASSSGGGPGAFF.

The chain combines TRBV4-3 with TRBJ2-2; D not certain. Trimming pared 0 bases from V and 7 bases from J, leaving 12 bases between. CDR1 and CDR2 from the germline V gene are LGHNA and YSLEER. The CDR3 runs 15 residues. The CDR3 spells CASSQDIPFNGELFF. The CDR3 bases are TGCGCCAGCAGCCAAGATATCCCGTTTAACGGGGAGCTGTTTTTT.

The CDR3 nucleotides read TGTGCCAGCAGTGTTGCCGCGGGGGGGCTAACCCAGTACTTC. Translated, it gives CASSVAAGGLTQYF. This chain joins TRBV12-3 or TRBV12-4 and TRBJ2-5; 9 bases line up with TRBD2. This CDR3 spans 14 amino acids. V was clipped by 5 bases and J by 8 bases; unmatched bases: 9.